This TCR beta chain is drawn from a study of cytomegalovirus exposure and HLA in healthy donors. Study-level results: Highly shared sequence variants in one cluster were likely a sequencing artifact.

The CDR3 covers 15 residues. The germline V gene has CDR1 ENHRY and CDR2 SYGVKD. The V end lost 0 bases, the J end lost 3 bases, and 12 bases lay between the germline ends. Turning to this clone: Its matching antigen is unknown.

The PCR was carried out with 60 Vbeta primers and 13 Jbeta primers. Generated by immunoSEQ multiplex PCR, the TCRdb table keeps only in-frame clones and is missing some. The sample consists of roughly 130,000 clones, approximately 8.8% of them appearing once. This sequence was found in a man aged 40-49 years in good health and CMV-seronegative. The chain recombines TRBV10-3 with TRBJ2-7; D might be TRBD1 (6 bases). The specimen was PBMCs. DNA of the CDR3: TGTGCCATCAGTGAGTCGTGGACAGCCTACTACGAGCAGTACTTC. Its translation is CAISESWTAYYEQYF.